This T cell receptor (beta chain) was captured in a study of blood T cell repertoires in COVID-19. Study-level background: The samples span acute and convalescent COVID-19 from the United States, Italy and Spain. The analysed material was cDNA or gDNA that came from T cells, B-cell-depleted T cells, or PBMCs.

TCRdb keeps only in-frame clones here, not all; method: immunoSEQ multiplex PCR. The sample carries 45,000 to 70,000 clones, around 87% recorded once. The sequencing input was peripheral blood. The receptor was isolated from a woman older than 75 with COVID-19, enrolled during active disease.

CDR3 nucleotides: TGTGCCAGCTCACCAGCCTTTGAGACAGGGGGCGCGAAGACCCAGTACTTC. Its protein is CASSPAFETGGAKTQYF. The chain joins TRBV18 to TRBJ2-5; TRBD1 aligns across 10 bases. Germline CDR1 reads KGHSH; CDR2 reads LQKENI. This CDR3 has 17 amino acids. The J segment lost 6 bases and the V segment lost 2 bases, leaving 12 bases of the junction unmatched.